This T cell receptor beta chain came from a study of tissue T cells after allogeneic stem cell transplantation. Study findings and constraints: TCR repertoires tracked anatomic similarity, regardless of disease or transplant status.

Clones were sequenced by immunoSEQ multiplex PCR, and TCRdb holds only the in-frame ones, with some missing. The top ten hold approximately 28% of the sample, which has about 800 clones, 45% seen once. This clone was picked up one time. The target antigen is unknown. This CDR3 region has 15 residues. With V trimmed by 3 bases and J by 7 bases, 9 bases remained unmatched. CDR1 and CDR2 from the germline V gene are ENHRY and SYGVKD. The sample here was jejunal tissue, taken at autopsy. This receptor was taken from a female patient between 40 and 75 years old with steroid-refractory graft-versus-host disease after an allogeneic stem cell transplant. Some of the T cells might come from the graft donor. The gene calls are TRBV10-3 and TRBJ2-5; 9 nucleotides align to TRBD2. CDR3 sequence: CAISDKERGAPTQYF. The CDR3 DNA is TGTGCCATCAGTGACAAAGAGCGGGGGGCGCCGACCCAGTACTTC.